This T cell receptor beta chain was captured by sequencing in a study of spatial heterogeneity in lung cancer (dated by TCRdb to 2018 to 2020). Background for the entire study: Beta-chain transcripts were consistently detected in greater numbers than alpha-chain transcripts, which likely reflects a higher abundance of beta-chain transcripts. In the raw uncorrected reads, each unique combination of TCR and UMI appeared on average more than ten times. In non-small cell lung cancer, the study quantitatively compared TCR alpha and beta repertoires across several tumor regions, matched nontumor lung, and blood. Nonsynonymous mutation counts, determined by whole-exome sequencing of tumor tissue, were related to features of the TCR repertoire. At surgery, both alpha and beta chains were TCR-sequenced in 200 to 250 tumor regions, roughly 64 matched nontumor lung samples and 56 PBMC samples. What the study reported, not specific to this receptor: Ubiquitous expanded tumor TCRs were found in blood more often at tumor resection than at routine follow-up. Additional single-cell paired TCR alpha and beta sequencing was considered necessary to confirm, at a functional level, the hypothesis that regional TCRs recognize regional mutations.

In light of the paper, this sample's time point label describes: sample taken at primary tumor resection. For TCR sequencing, whole RNA was extracted from tumor and nontumor lung tissue, or from cryopreserved PBMC samples, and no cell sorting was done. The donors were about 71 patients from the lung TRACERx cohort who had early-stage, untreated non-small cell lung cancer. Only patients with enough RNA available from two or more tumor regions were chosen for TCR sequencing. This clonotype was observed many times. Its antigen is not yet known. One base away there is no much larger clone; base qualities are not given. The germline V gene supplies CDR1 SGHVS and CDR2 FQNEAQ. V is reduced by 4 bases and J by 1 base, leaving a spacing of 15 bases between them. The CDR3, cysteine through phenylalanine, is 16 amino acids long. Of the read, only the CDR3 DNA is kept; its 48 bases are in frame from base 1. Library creation used 5' RACE. Sequenced on a NextSeq 500. To allow correction of PCR and sequencing errors, the TCR library protocol tagged every TCR cDNA molecule with a unique molecular identifier. Per the source publication's procedure: TCR identification, UMI-based error correction and CDR3 extraction were performed with Decombinator tools. TCRs above a frequency of 2 per 1,000, corresponding to the top 1% of the tumor frequency distribution, were defined as expanded. Renyi diversity was calculated using the R vegan package after each repertoire was subsampled 100 times to 5,000 TCRs. CDR3 similarity networks were constructed using string-kernel similarity of amino acid triplets, with links drawn between CDR3s whose pairwise similarity was above 0.82. The public reads were quality trimmed at Q25 with fastp and then assembled into clones with MiXCR by TCRdb, keeping productive beta chains. Identical CDR3 proteins give one entry, which carries the most common genes and DNA. These V and J calls originate from TCRdb's pipeline instead of the authors' own analysis. This sample gives tens of thousands of distinct CDR3 sequences in total; around 21% of them show up just once. The biggest ten clones account for approximately 5.6% of the sample.

The sample here was PBMCs, taken at surgery. The sequence was obtained from a male donor with early-stage non-small cell lung cancer. The V and J segments used are TRBV7-8 and TRBJ2-3, with the D gene not clear enough to name. The nucleotide sequence reads as follows: TGTGCCAGCAGCTGGCGTAGGGCCGCTCGCACAGATACGCAGTATTTT. It translates to CASSWRRAARTDTQYF.